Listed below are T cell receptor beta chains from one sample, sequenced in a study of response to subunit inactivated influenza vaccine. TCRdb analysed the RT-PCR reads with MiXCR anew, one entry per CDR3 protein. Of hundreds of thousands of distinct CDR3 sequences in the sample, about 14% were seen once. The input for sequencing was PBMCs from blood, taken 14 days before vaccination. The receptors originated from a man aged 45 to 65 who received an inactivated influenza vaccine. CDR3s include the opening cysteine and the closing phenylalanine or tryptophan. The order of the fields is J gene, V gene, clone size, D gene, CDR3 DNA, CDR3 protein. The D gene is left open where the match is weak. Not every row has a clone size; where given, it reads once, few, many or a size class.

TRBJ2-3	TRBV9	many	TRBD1	TGTGCCAGCAGCGTAGTAACAGGGGGAAGGACAGATACGCAGTATTTT	CASSVVTGGRTDTQYF
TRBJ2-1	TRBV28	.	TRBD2	TGTGCCAGCAGTCCCATTGCTAGCGGGAGTAGGTACAATGAGCAGTTCTTC	CASSPIASGSRYNEQFF
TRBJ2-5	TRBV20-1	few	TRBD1	TGCAGTACCTATAGGACAGGGAACCAAGAGACCCAGTACTTC	CSTYRTGNQETQYF
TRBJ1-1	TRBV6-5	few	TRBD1	TGTGCCAGCAGTTACTCGCTGTTGCTGGGACAGGGGAACACTGAAGCTTTCTTT	CASSYSLLLGQGNTEAFF
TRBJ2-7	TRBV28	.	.	TGTGCCAGCAGTTTATCCCCTAGCGTCGCCTACGAGCAGTACTTC	CASSLSPSVAYEQYF
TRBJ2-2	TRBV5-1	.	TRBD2	TGCGCCAGCAGCTACCTAGCGGCGAACACCGGGGAGCTGTTTTTT	CASSYLAANTGELFF
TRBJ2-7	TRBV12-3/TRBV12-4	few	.	TGTGCCAGCAGTTTGCAGGTCTACGAGCAGTACTTC	CASSLQVYEQYF
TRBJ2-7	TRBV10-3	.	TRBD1	TGTGCCATCAGTGCCACAGGGGATCTGACCGTCGAGCAGTACTTC	CAISATGDLTVEQYF
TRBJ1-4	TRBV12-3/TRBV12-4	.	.	TGTGCCAGCAGTTTAGGTAGGGGAAGAAATGAAAAACTGTTTTTT	CASSLGRGRNEKLFF
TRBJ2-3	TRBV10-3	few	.	TGTGCCATCAGTGAACCCGACAGGTCCACAGATACGCAGTATTTT	CAISEPDRSTDTQYF
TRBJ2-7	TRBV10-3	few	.	TGTGCCATCAGTGAGTCGACCCTAGCGCTTTACGAGCAGTACTTC	CAISESTLALYEQYF
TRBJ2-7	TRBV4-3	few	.	TGCGCCAGCAGCCAAGGACAGATTAGCTACGAGCAGTACTTC	CASSQGQISYEQYF
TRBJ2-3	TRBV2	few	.	TGTGCCAGCAGTGAAGGCCTTAGGCGCACAGATACGCAGTATTTT	CASSEGLRRTDTQYF
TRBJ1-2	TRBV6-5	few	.	TGTGCCAGCAGTTCCCTCGGGACGACCGAGTATGGCTACACCTTC	CASSSLGTTEYGYTF
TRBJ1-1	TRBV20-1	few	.	TGCAGTGCTAGAGATGGACGAAGAACTGAAGCTTTCTTT	CSARDGRRTEAFF
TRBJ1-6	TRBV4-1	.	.	TGCGCCAGCAGCCAATTGTTCTCCAAGGGCGGGACAACAGGTTCACCCCTCCACTTT	CASSQLFSKGGTTGSPLHF
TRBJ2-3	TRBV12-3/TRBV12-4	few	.	TGTGCCAGCAGTTTACAGTCCGACACAGATACGCAGTATTTT	CASSLQSDTDTQYF
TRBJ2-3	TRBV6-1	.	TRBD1	TGTGCCAGCGGGGGGCCGGGACAGGGGGCCCAATATTCGCAGTATTTT	CASGGPGQGAQYSQYF
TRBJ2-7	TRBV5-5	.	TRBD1	TGTGCCAGCAGCTTAGAGCGACAGGGTTACGAGCAGTACTTC	CASSLERQGYEQYF
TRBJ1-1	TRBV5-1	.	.	TGCGCCAGCAGCTTGTTTGCCGATTTGAACACTGAAGCTTTCTTT	CASSLFADLNTEAFF
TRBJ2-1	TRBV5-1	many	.	TGCGCCAGCAGCTTGGAAGGGGACTACAATGAGCAGTTCTTC	CASSLEGDYNEQFF
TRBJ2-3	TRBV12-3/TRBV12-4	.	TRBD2	TGTGCCAGCAGTATTGGAGGACTAGCGACAGATACGCAGTATTTT	CASSIGGLATDTQYF
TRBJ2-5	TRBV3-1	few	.	TGTGCCAGCAGCCCTTTTAGGGGGGGGGGAGCAGAGACCCAGTACTTC	CASSPFRGGGAETQYF
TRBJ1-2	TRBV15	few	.	TGTGCCACCAGCAGCCCAGGGCAGGCAATTTACCCCTATGGCTACACCTTC	CATSSPGQAIYPYGYTF
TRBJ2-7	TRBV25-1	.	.	TGTGCCAGCAGTGAACTGGGGACCTACGAGCAGTGCTTC	CASSELGTYEQCF
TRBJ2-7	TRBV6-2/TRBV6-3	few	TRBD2	TGTGCCACTTCACTAGCGGGATACAACAGTAACTCCTACGAGCAGTACTTC	CATSLAGYNSNSYEQYF
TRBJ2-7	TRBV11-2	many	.	TGTGCCAGCAGCTTTCCATTAGGCGAGCAGTACTTC	CASSFPLGEQYF
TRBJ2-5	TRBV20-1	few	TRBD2	TGCAGTGCTAGAGTAGCGGGAGGGGAGACCCAGTACTTC	CSARVAGGETQYF
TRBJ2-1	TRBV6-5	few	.	TGTGCCAGCAGTTCGGCGCCCTCCTACAATGAGCAGTTCTTC	CASSSAPSYNEQFF
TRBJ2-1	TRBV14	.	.	TGTGCCAGCAGCCAAGAACCCCGCTCCTACAATGAGCAGTTCTTC	CASSQEPRSYNEQFF
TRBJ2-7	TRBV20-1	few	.	TGCAGTGCTAGTGTCGGCAGGGCCTACGAGCAGTACTTC	CSASVGRAYEQYF
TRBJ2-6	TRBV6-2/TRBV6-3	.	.	TGTGCCAGCAGTTACCCCGGGGAGCTCTACTCTGGGGCCAACGTCCTGACTTTC	CASSYPGELYSGANVLTF
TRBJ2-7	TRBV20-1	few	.	TGCAGTGCTAGAGTTAGGGAAAACTACGAGCAGTACTTC	CSARVRENYEQYF
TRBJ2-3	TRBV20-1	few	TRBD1	TGCAGTGCTACCCCAGGGGGCTTCACAGATACGCAGTATTTT	CSATPGGFTDTQYF
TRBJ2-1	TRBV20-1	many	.	TGCAGTGCTAGACTAGGCGAGCAGTTCTTC	CSARLGEQFF
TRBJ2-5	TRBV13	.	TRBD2	TGTGCCAGCAGCTCCAGTCGAGCGGGGAGCCAAGAGACCCAGTACTTC	CASSSSRAGSQETQYF
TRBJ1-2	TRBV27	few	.	TGTGCCAGCAGTCAGAACGGACAGCGAATTTGGGGCTACACCTTC	CASSQNGQRIWGYTF